The clone carrying this T cell receptor (beta chain) was recorded a few times. Its antigen is currently unknown. The source of the sample is a study of cytotoxic CD8 clonotypes in ibrutinib-treated CLL. The wider study: The group held under twelve relapsed/refractory and about 15 treatment-naive patients, with under 18 IGHV unmutated. General study points: Clonality was elevated at ibrutinib response and had returned toward baseline at progression. Contraction or stability on treatment was seen for public clonotypes, which were uncommon.

The CDR3 has 12 residues. V shed 7 bases and J 8 bases; nucleotides not matched to a gene: 4. CDR1 is MNHEY, CDR2 SVGAGI, per germline. From cryopreserved PBMCs came 2 to 2.5 micrograms of genomic DNA used for TCR beta libraries. Produced via immunoSEQ multiplex PCR; TCRdb's table is partial and in-frame only. This table holds approximately 45,000 clones, over 50% found once. The chain combines TRBV6-5 with TRBJ2-1; 8 bases map to TRBD1. The sequences come from PBMCs, collected after 24 months of ibrutinib treatment. The sequence was collected from a human donor with chronic lymphocytic leukemia. Here the CDR3 reads CASTGGSYEQFF. The CDR3 nucleotides read TGTGCCAGCACAGGGGGCTCGTATGAGCAGTTCTTC.